This TCR beta chain was documented in a study of blood T cells in healthy people across ages. Concerning this clonotype itself: The antigen remains unidentified.

Each donor's blood draw was approximately 10 milliliters of peripheral blood. Per germline, CDR1 SGHAT and CDR2 FQNNGV. This CDR3 has 14 residues. Between the trimmed V and J ends, which lost 5 bases and 4 bases, there was a span of 14 bases. PCR was performed a second time for about 7 to 11 cycles using a sample-barcoded 5' primer and a J-beta primer mix. Through a template-switch adaptor with 12 random nucleotides, each cDNA molecule received a tag. TCRdb used MiXCR to reprocess the 5' RACE reads, holding one entry per CDR3 protein. The sample carries fewer than 2 million distinct CDR3 sequences, about 39% recorded once. The study, taken as a whole, reports: Naive T cell percentage by flow cytometry tracked strongly with beta diversity. The study regarded diversity estimates from one million T cells as underestimates.

The sequenced sample consisted of blood. The origin of this receptor is a human donor in good health. This chain uses TRBV11-2 with TRBJ1-1; D remains ambiguous. DNA for the CDR3: TGTGCCAGCAGCCCACCGTCCCGGGGCACTGAAGCTTTCTTT. Amino acid sequence: CASSPPSRGTEAFF. The full variable domain, in which reference TRBV11-2 and TRBJ1-1 provide the parts outside the CDR3, is EAGVAQSPRYKIIEKRQSVAFWCNPISGHATLYWYQQILGQGPKLLIQFQNNGVVDDSQLPKDRFSAERLKGVDSTLKIQPAKLEDSAVYLCASSPPSRGTEAFFGQGTRLTVV.